This passage covers 9 T cell receptor beta chains from one sample sequenced in a study of blood T cells in healthy people across ages. A J-beta primer mix and a sample-barcoded 5' primer were used in a second PCR of about 6 to 12 cycles. TCRdb processed the 5' RACE reads anew with MiXCR; each CDR3 protein has one entry. The sample includes around 800,000 distinct CDR3 sequences, 55% to 65% of them seen just once. Sequencing was performed on blood. Receptor source: a man aged 25-40 years in good health.

The chain has TRBV6-2 or TRBV6-3 and TRBJ2-3; 8 bases match TRBD2. The V gene's germline CDR1 is MNHEY and CDR2 SVGEGT. Trimming at V came to 7 bases and at J to 0 bases, leaving 12 bases not matched to a gene. The CDR3 loop spans 17 amino acids. CDR3 amino acids: CASIDRGGPHSTDTQYF. CDR3 DNA sequence: TGTGCCAGCATTGACCGCGGGGGGCCACATAGCACAGATACGCAGTATTTT.

This clonotype was counted only a few times. The V call is TRBV7-2, the J call TRBJ2-5; 9 bases map to TRBD1. V trimming: 2 bases; J trimming: 5 bases; junction bases outside the gene matches: 6. CDR1 and CDR2 (germline): SGHTA, FQGNSA. This CDR3 has 15 residues. The CDR3 region is CASSLNRGLGETQYF. The CDR3 DNA reads as TGTGCCAGCAGCTTAAACAGGGGGCTCGGGGAGACCCAGTACTTC.

This rearrangement joins TRBV20-1 to TRBJ2-7; no clear D. V was pared by 5 bases and J by 0 bases, with 5 bases between. The length of the CDR3 is 11 residues. CDR1 and CDR2 (germline): DFQATT, SNEGSKA (reference sequence). CDR3: CSAQTSYEQYF. For the CDR3, the DNA is TGCAGTGCTCAGACCTCCTACGAGCAGTACTTC.

This chain links TRBV28 with TRBJ2-4; perhaps TRBD1 as D (6 bases). With the DNA end fitting TRBJ2-7 better, the J assignment may be wrong. CDR1 MDHEN and CDR2 SYDVKM come from the germline V gene. There are 19 residues in the CDR3. The CDR3 region has the DNA TGTGCCAGCAGCTCCTTTAAACCTGAACGCCGGGACACTCCCTACGAGCAGTACTTC. The encoded protein is CASSSFKPERRDTPYEQYF.

This clonotype has just a few counts. This chain connects TRBV27 to TRBJ1-1, with D tentatively TRBD1 (6 bases). The CDR3 is made up of 11 amino acids. V was clipped by 11 bases and J by 3 bases, with 10 bases between them. The germline CDR1 and CDR2 sequences are MNHEY and SMNVEV (reference sequence). CDR3 region: CAWRGDTEAFF. The CDR3 DNA follows: TGTGCCTGGAGGGGGGACACTGAAGCTTTCTTT.

The chain recombines TRBV28 with TRBJ1-4; D ambiguous. Trimming left V 7 bases short and J 14 bases short, with 14 bases between. The length of the CDR3 is 11 residues. Germline lookup yields CDR1 MDHEN and CDR2 SYDVKM. DNA for the CDR3: TGTGCCAGCATGATGGGTGAGAGGCTGTTTTTT. Translation: CASMMGERLFF.

The chain combines TRBV20-1 with TRBJ2-1, with 16 bases lining up with TRBD2. The CDR3 runs 14 residues. Unmatched junction bases numbered 8, after V lost 6 bases and J lost 12 bases. Germline values: CDR1 DFQATT, CDR2 SNEGSKA (reference sequence). This CDR3 reads CSAIGTSGGESQFF. CDR3 in DNA: TGCAGTGCCATAGGGACTAGCGGGGGGGAATCGCAGTTCTTC.

In its sample, this clonotype was seen a few times. The chain carries TRBV7-2 and TRBJ2-4, with 7 positions matching TRBD1. V dropped 4 bases and J dropped 1; count of bases not matched to a gene: 16. The CDR3 has 19 amino acids. The V gene's germline CDR1 is SGHTA and CDR2 FQGNSA. Here the CDR3 DNA reads TGTGCCAGCAGCTCTCAGCACATCGAGGGGGCTTACGCCAAAAACATTCAGTACTTC. This encodes CASSSQHIEGAYAKNIQYF.

At least ten counts were recorded for this clonotype. The CDR3 reads CASRTGPATNEKLFF. The CDR3 DNA reads as TGTGCCAGCAGGACAGGACCTGCAACTAATGAAAAACTGTTTTTT. The chain uses TRBV28 and TRBJ1-4; D is perhaps TRBD1 (6 bases). The germline gives CDR1 MDHEN, CDR2 SYDVKM. The CDR3 consists of 15 residues. V lost 6 bases and J 0 bases, leaving 11 bases between the germline ends.